Included here is one TCR beta chain sequence, with context. What it binds is not known. The donors gave bone marrow, and they were healthy. The data are from a study of cytomegalovirus exposure and HLA in healthy donors. Whole-study results and caveats: Rarity held for most TCR sequences, but there were some public TCRs that occurred in many donors. Later analysis associated a missense DCLRE1C variant with TCR beta V- and J-gene trimming. One later analysis reportedly identified an Asian-associated ancestry cluster that showed fewer N-insertions than the roughly 670-donor mean.

The CDR3 extends over 15 amino acids. Germline CDR1 reads LNHDA; CDR2 reads SQIVND (reference sequence). The junction had 3 bases not matched to a gene; V was cut back by 0 bases and J by 6 bases. PCR primers comprised 60 Vbeta and 13 Jbeta primers. Method: immunoSEQ multiplex PCR; TCRdb's copy keeps in-frame clones and lacks some. The sample consists of over 120,000 clones, approximately 63% of them appearing once. J is TRBJ2-1 and V is TRBV19, with TRBD1 matching over 9 bases. Sequences were obtained from PBMCs. The TCR comes from a woman aged 60 to 75 in good health and CMV-seropositive. CDR3 amino acids: CASSIEGTGFNEQFF. In DNA, the CDR3 is TGTGCCAGTAGTATAGAGGGGACAGGGTTCAATGAGCAGTTCTTC.